The clone carrying this TCR beta chain was seen only a few times. Its antigen is unidentified. In TCRdb, the reads were re-called with MiXCR into one record per CDR3 protein. The sample lists 150,000 to 200,000 distinct CDR3 sequences, 28% occurring once. The source of the sample is a study of T cell repertoires in cytomegalovirus infection. About the research overall: Public TCR beta signatures provided an indication of both CMV infection and a matching HLA type.

Trimming cost V 6 bases and J 1 base; bases outside gene matches: 3. Germline lookup yields CDR1 MNHEY and CDR2 SVGEGT. The CDR3 totals 15 residues. Findings and caveats of the study: Across the ex vivo response, the dominant clonotypes were HLA-C-restricted CMV-specific TCR beta clonotypes. The cumulative frequency of public TCR beta families distinguished individuals who carried CMV together with the relevant HLA.

The receptor comes from a human donor in good health (CMV status not recorded). Some clones in this sample may be carry-over from other donors' samples. The chain joins TRBV6-2 or TRBV6-3 to TRBJ2-5, with TRBD2 matching over 12 bases. Sample: PBMCs. DNA of the CDR3: TGTGCCAGCAGAGGACTAGCGGGAATCCAAGAGACCCAGTACTTC. Translated: CASRGLAGIQETQYF.